The rows below give T cell receptor beta chains drawn from one sample of a study of OX40 agonist ivuxolimab in advanced cancers. Sequencing used immunoSEQ multiplex PCR; TCRdb keeps in-frame clones, though not all of them. The table records 55,000 to 75,000 clones, 90% to 95% of them present only once. The sample in question was CD4+ or CD8+ T cells sorted from blood, obtained in a trial of the OX40 agonist ivuxolimab. Receptors originate from an adult with an advanced solid tumor such as melanoma, head and neck, liver or kidney cancer. Each CDR3 is given with its conserved first and last residue. The order of the fields is D gene, clone size, V gene, J gene, CDR3 protein, CDR3 DNA. D genes are given only for firm matches. Some rows mark clone size as missing; the rest say once, few, many or name a class of expanded clone.

TRBD2	once	TRBV28	TRBJ2-1	CASSLGTRRDNEQFF	TGTGCCAGCAGTTTAGGGACTAGGAGGGACAATGAGCAGTTCTTC
-	-	TRBV19	TRBJ2-1	CASSGGPPGDDEQFF	TGTGCCAGTAGTGGGGGACCCCCCGGAGACGATGAGCAGTTCTTC
-	-	TRBV5-1	TRBJ2-2	CASSLSRSNTGELFF	TGCGCCAGCAGCTTGTCTCGGTCGAACACCGGGGAGCTGTTTTTT
-	-	TRBV6-5	TRBJ1-2	CASSYWAGENYGYTF	TGTGCCAGCAGTTACTGGGCAGGGGAAAACTATGGCTACACCTTC
-	-	TRBV5-5	TRBJ2-7	CASSTGDAYEQYF	TGTGCCAGCAGCACCGGGGATGCCTACGAGCAGTACTTC
-	-	TRBV18	TRBJ1-1	CASSHKSDTEAFF	TGTGCCAGCTCACACAAGAGCGACACTGAAGCTTTCTTT
-	-	TRBV5-8	TRBJ2-5	CASSLHAGLQETQYF	TGTGCCAGCAGCCTCCATGCGGGGCTACAAGAGACCCAGTACTTC
-	-	TRBV25-1	TRBJ2-3	CASSDPGTSDTQYF	TGTGCCAGCAGTGACCCAGGGACTTCAGATACGCAGTATTTT
-	-	TRBV27	TRBJ2-4	CASSLAGQLAKNIQYF	TGTGCCAGCAGTTTAGCGGGACAGCTAGCCAAAAACATTCAGTACTTC
-	once	TRBV6-6	TRBJ2-3	CASSYSGLPTDTQYF	TGTGCCAGCAGTTACTCAGGGTTACCCACAGATACGCAGTATTTT
TRBD2	-	TRBV5-1	TRBJ2-7	CASSSPGLAGGNPYEQYF	TGCGCCAGCAGCTCACCGGGACTAGCGGGAGGGAACCCCTACGAGCAGTACTTC
TRBD1	-	TRBV15	TRBJ2-7	CATSRADRGVNEQYF	TGTGCCACCAGCAGAGCCGACAGGGGGGTGAACGAGCAGTACTTC
-	-	TRBV9	TRBJ2-1	CASSVALVDEQFF	TGTGCCAGCAGCGTAGCTTTAGTCGATGAGCAGTTCTTC
-	-	TRBV5-1	TRBJ2-7	CASSPGQGSYEQYF	TGCGCCAGCAGCCCGGGCCAGGGGAGCTACGAGCAGTACTTC
-	-	TRBV28	TRBJ2-5	CASSLRQETQYF	TGTGCCAGCAGTTTAAGGCAAGAGACCCAGTACTTC
-	-	TRBV29-1	TRBJ2-7	CSVEVWGDMNLYEQYF	TGCAGCGTTGAAGTTTGGGGGGACATGAACCTCTACGAGCAGTACTTC
TRBD1	-	TRBV7-9	TRBJ1-5	CASSLAGQGAQPQHF	TGTGCCAGCAGCTTAGCGGGACAGGGGGCCCAGCCCCAGCATTTT
-	-	TRBV4-1	TRBJ2-7	CASSPHTGTPSSYEQYF	TGCGCCAGCAGCCCGCATACCGGGACGCCGAGCTCCTACGAGCAGTACTTC
-	-	TRBV28	TRBJ2-3	CASSPVERTITDTQYF	TGTGCCAGCAGTCCAGTAGAACGAACCATCACAGATACGCAGTATTTT
-	-	TRBV7-8	TRBJ2-1	CASSSRLDNEQFF	TGTGCCAGCAGCTCCAGACTAGACAATGAGCAGTTCTTC
TRBD2	-	TRBV4-1	TRBJ2-3	CASRESSSGMPDTQYF	TGCGCCAGCAGGGAATCTTCAAGCGGGATGCCAGATACGCAGTATTTT
TRBD1	-	TRBV28	TRBJ2-7	CASSSGQGVYEQYF	TGTGCCAGCAGCTCGGGACAGGGGGTCTACGAGCAGTACTTC
-	few	TRBV13	TRBJ2-1	CASSLATRVPYNEQFF	TGTGCCAGCAGCTTAGCTACCAGGGTGCCCTACAATGAGCAGTTCTTC
-	once	TRBV7-8	TRBJ2-3	CASSLSVRGDTQYF	TGTGCCAGCAGCTTGAGTGTGCGGGGAGATACGCAGTATTTT
-	-	TRBV4-1	TRBJ2-7	CASSQGSGLNSYEQYF	TGCGCCAGCAGCCAGGGATCAGGGTTAAATTCCTACGAGCAGTACTTC
TRBD2	-	TRBV4-3	TRBJ2-7	CASSEGLAESYEQYF	TGCGCCAGCAGCGAGGGACTAGCGGAATCCTACGAGCAGTACTTC
TRBD1	-	TRBV7-2	TRBJ2-7	CASTPAWDRVYEQYF	TGTGCCAGCACGCCGGCCTGGGACAGAGTCTACGAGCAGTACTTC
TRBD1	-	TRBV28	TRBJ2-7	CASSRVGTGAYEQYF	TGTGCCAGCAGTCGCGTAGGGACAGGGGCCTACGAGCAGTACTTC
-	-	TRBV27	TRBJ1-1	CASSKGYGTEAFF	TGTGCCAGCAGCAAAGGGTATGGGACTGAAGCTTTCTTT
TRBD2	-	TRBV4-1	TRBJ2-1	CASSPTGGIYNEQFF	TGCGCCAGCAGCCCGACGGGAGGCATCTACAATGAGCAGTTCTTC
-	few	TRBV6-1	TRBJ2-5	CASIWGETQYF	TGTGCCAGCATTTGGGGGGAGACCCAGTACTTC